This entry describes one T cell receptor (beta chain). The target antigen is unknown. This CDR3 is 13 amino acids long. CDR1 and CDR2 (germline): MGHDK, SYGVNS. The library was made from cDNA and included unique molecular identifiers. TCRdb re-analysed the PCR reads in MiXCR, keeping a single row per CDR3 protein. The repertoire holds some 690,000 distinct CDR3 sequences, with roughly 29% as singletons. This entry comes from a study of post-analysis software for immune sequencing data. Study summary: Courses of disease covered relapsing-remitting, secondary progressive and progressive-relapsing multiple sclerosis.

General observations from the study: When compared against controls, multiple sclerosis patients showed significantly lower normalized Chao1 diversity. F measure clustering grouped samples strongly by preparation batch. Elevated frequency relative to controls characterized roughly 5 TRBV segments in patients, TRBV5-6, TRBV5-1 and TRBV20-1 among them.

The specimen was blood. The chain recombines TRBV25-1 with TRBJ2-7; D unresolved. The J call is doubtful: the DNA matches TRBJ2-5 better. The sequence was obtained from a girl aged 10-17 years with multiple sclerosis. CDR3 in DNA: TGTGCCAGCAGTGAATTAGGCGAGGAGACCCAGTACTTC. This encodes CASSELGEETQYF.